This T cell receptor (beta chain) was sequenced during a study of human T cells and chemical hapten exposure. TCRdb fed the RACE reads into MiXCR, producing one record per CDR3 protein. Of a few hundred thousand distinct CDR3 sequences in the sample, nearly 6.5% were seen once. This clonotype was recorded many times. As to time point: patch test 2, 6 weeks after DPC sensitization. Noted treatment: therapeutic diphenylcyclopropenone sensitization with weekly scalp DPC. Those who donated were patients with alopecia, 18 to 70 years of age, and suitable for DPC. The V gene end was trimmed by 5 bases and the J gene end by 8 bases; junction bases not matched to a gene: 15. This CDR3 comprises 17 residues. From germline, CDR1 is SGHTA and CDR2 FQGNSA.

Specimen: whole blood, collected in connection with sensitization to the hapten diphenylcyclopropenone (DPC). This receptor was obtained from a woman aged 18 to 35 with alopecia areata. Some clones in this sample may be carry-over from other donors' samples. This rearrangement joins TRBV7-2 to TRBJ2-1, with TRBD2 matching 10 bases. In DNA, the CDR3 is TGTGCCAGCAGCCCCAGGGGGCTAAGCGGGGGGGCCCATGAGCAGTTCTTC. It yields the protein CASSPRGLSGGAHEQFF.